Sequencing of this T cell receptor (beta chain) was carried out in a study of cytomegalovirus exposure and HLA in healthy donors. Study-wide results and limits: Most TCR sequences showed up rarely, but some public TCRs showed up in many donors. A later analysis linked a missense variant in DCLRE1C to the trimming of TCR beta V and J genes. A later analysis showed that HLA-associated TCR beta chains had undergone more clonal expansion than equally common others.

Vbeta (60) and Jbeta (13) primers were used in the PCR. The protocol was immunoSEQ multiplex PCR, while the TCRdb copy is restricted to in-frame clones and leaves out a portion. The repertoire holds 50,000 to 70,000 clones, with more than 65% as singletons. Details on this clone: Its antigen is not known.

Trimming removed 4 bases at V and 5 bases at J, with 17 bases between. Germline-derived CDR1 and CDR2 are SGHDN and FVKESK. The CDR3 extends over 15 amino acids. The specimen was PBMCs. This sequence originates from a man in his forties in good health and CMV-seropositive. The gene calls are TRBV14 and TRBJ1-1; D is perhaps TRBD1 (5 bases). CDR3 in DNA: TGTGCCAGCAGCCCTGTCCTGGGGGGTCAGACTGAAGCTTTCTTT. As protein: CASSPVLGGQTEAFF.